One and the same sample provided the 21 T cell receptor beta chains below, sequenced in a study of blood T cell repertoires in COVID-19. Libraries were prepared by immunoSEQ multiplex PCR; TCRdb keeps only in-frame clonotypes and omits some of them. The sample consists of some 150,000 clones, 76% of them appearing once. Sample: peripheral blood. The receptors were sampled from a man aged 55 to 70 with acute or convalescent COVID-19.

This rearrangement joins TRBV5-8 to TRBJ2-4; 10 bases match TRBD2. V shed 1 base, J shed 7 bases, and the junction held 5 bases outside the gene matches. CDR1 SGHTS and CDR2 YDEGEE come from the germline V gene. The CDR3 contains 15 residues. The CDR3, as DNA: TGTGCCAGCAGCTTGCAAGCGGGAGGGAGGAACATTCAGTACTTC. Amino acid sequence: CASSLQAGGRNIQYF.

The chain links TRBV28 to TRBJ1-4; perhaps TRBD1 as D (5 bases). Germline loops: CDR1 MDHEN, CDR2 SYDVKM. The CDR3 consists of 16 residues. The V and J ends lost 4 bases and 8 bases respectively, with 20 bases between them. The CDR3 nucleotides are TGTGCCAGCAGTTCCCCTGCTGAGCGGGGGGACGAAAAACTGTTTTTT. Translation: CASSSPAERGDEKLFF.

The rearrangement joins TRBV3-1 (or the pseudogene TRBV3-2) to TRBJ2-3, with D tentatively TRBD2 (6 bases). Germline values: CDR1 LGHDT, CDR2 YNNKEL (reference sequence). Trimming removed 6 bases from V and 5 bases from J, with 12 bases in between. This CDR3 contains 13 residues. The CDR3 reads CASRVSGEDTQYF. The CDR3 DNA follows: TGTGCCAGCAGAGTTTCGGGAGAAGATACGCAGTATTTT.

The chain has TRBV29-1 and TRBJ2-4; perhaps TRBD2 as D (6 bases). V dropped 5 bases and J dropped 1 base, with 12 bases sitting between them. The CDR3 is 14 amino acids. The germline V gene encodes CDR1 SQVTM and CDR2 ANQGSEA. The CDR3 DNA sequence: TGCAGCGTTTCGGGGGAGGCGGCCAAAAACATTCAGTACTTC. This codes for CSVSGEAAKNIQYF.

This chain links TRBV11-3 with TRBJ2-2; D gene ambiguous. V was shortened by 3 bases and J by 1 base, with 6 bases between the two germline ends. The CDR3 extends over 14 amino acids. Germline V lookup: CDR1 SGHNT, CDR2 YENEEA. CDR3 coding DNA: TGTGCCAGCAGCTTTAGTCGGAACACCGGGGAGCTGTTTTTT. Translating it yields CASSFSRNTGELFF.

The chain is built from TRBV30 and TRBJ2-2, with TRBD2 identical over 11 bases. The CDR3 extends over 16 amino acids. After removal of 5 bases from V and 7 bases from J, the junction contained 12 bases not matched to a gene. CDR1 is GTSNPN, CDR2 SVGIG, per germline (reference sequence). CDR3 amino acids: CAWDPGTSGRIGELFF. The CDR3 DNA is TGTGCCTGGGATCCCGGGACTAGCGGTAGGATCGGGGAGCTGTTTTTT.

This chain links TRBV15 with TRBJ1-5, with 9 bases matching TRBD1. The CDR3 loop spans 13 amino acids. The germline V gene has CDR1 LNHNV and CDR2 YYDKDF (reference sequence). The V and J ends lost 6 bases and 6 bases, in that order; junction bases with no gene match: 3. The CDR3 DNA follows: TGTGCCACCAGAAGACAGGGGGTTCAGCCCCAGCATTTT. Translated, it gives CATRRQGVQPQHF. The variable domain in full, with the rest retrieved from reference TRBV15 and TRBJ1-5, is DAMVIQNPRYQVTQFGKPVTLSCSQTLNHNVMYWYQQKSSQAPKLLFHYYDKDFNNEADTPDNFQSRRPNTSFCFLDIRSPGLGDTAMYLCATRRQGVQPQHFGDGTRLSIL.

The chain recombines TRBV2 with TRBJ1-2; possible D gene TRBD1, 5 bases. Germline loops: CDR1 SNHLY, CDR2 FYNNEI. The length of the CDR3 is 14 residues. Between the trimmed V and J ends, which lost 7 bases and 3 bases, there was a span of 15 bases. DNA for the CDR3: TGTGCCAGCACTGGGGCGAGGACCGACTATGGCTACACCTTC. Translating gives CASTGARTDYGYTF.

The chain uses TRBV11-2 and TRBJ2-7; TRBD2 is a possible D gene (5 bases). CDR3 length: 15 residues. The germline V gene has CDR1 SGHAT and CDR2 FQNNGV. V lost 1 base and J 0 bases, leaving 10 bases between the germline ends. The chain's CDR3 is CASSLGTQSSYEQYF. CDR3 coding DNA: TGTGCCAGCAGCTTAGGGACTCAGAGCTCCTACGAGCAGTACTTC.

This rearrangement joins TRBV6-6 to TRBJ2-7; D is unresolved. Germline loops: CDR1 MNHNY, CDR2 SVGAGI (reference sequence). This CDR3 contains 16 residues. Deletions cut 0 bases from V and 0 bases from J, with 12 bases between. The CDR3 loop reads CASSYSGGPSSYEQYF. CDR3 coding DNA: TGTGCCAGCAGTTACTCGGGTGGGCCCAGCTCCTACGAGCAGTACTTC.

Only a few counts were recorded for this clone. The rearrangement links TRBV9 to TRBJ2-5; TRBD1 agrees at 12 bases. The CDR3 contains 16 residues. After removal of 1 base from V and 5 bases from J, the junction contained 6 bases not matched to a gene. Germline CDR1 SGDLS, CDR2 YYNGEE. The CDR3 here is CASSVRDRGPPETQYF. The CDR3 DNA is TGTGCCAGCAGCGTACGGGACAGGGGGCCCCCCGAGACCCAGTACTTC.

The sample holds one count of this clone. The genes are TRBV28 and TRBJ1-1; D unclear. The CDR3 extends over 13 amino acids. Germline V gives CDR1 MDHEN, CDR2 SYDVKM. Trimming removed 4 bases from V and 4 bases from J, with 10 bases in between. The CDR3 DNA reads TGTGCCAGCAGTTCGGAGGCCGTCACTGAAGCTTTCTTT. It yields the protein CASSSEAVTEAFF. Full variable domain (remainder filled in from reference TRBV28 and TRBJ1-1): DVKVTQSSRYLVKRTGEKVFLECVQDMDHENMFWYRQDPGLGLRLIYFSYDVKMKEKGDIPEGYSVSREKKERFSLILESASTNQTSMYLCASSSEAVTEAFFGQGTRLTVV.

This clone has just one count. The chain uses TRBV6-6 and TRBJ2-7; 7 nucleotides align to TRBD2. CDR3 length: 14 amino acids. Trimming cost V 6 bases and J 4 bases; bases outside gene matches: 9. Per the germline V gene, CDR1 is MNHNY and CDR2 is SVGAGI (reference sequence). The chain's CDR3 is CASSLGGSGYEQYF. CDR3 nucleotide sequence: TGTGCCAGCAGCCTTGGCGGGAGCGGGTACGAGCAGTACTTC.

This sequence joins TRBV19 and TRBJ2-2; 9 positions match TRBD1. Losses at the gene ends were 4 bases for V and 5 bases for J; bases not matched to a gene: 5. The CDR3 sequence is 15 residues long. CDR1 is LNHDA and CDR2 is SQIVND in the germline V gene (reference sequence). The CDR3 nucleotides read TGTGCCAGTAGTACCGGGACAGGGCGAACCGGGGAGCTGTTTTTT. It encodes CASSTGTGRTGELFF.

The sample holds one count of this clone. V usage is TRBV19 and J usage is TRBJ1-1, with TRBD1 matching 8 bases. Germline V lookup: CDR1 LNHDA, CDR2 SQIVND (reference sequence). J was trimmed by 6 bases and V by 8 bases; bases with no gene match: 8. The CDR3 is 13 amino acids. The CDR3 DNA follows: TGTGCCAGTGACAGGGGTCTGTACTCTGAAGCTTTCTTT. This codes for CASDRGLYSEAFF.

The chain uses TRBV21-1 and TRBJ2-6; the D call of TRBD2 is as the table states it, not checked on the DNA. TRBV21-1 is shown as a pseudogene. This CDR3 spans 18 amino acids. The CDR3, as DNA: TGTGCCAGCAGCACCACTCTCCGCGAGATTTCTGGGGCCAACGTCCTGACTTTC. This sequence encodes CASSTTLREISGANVLTF.

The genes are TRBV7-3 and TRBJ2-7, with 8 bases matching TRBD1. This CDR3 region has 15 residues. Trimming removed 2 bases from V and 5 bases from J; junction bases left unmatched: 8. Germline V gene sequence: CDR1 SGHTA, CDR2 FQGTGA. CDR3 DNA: TGTGCCAGCAGCTTAGGAACGGACAGGGACCACGAGCAGTACTTC. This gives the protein CASSLGTDRDHEQYF. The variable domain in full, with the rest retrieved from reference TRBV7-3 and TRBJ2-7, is GAGVSQTPSNKVTEKGKYVELRCDPISGHTALYWYRQSLGQGPEFLIYFQGTGAADDSGLPNDRFFAVRPEGSVSTLKIQRTERGDSAVYLCASSLGTDRDHEQYFGPGTRLTVT.

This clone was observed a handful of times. CDR3 in DNA: TGTGCCAGCAGCCAAGATCCTCCAGCGGGACTCACCGGGGGAGATACGCAGTATTTT. It specifies CASSQDPPAGLTGGDTQYF. The genes are TRBV14 and TRBJ2-3, with 7 bases fitting TRBD2. The CDR3 has 19 residues. V was clipped by 0 bases and J by 5 bases; unmatched bases: 17. Germline values: CDR1 SGHDN, CDR2 FVKESK. Based on the CDR3 plus reference TRBV14 and TRBJ2-3, the full variable domain is EAGVTQFPSHSVIEKGQTVTLRCDPISGHDNLYWYRRVMGKEIKFLLHFVKESKQDESGMPNNRFLAERTGGTYSTLKVQPAELEDSGVYFCASSQDPPAGLTGGDTQYFGPGTRLTVL.

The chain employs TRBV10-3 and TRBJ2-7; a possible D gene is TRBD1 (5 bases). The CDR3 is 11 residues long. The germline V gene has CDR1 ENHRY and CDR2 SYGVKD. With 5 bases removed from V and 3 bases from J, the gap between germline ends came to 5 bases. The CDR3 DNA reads TGTGCCATCAGTAGGGGCTACGAGCAGTACTTC. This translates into CAISRGYEQYF.

The DNA of the CDR3 is TGTGCCAGCTCATCCTACAGGGGAGGAGACACTGAAGCTTTCTTT. Translation: CASSSYRGGDTEAFF. The genes are TRBV18 and TRBJ1-1; 7 nucleotides match TRBD1. V lost 5 bases and J lost 3; bases outside the gene matches: 9. The germline CDR1 and CDR2 sequences are KGHSH and LQKENI. The CDR3 runs to 15 residues.

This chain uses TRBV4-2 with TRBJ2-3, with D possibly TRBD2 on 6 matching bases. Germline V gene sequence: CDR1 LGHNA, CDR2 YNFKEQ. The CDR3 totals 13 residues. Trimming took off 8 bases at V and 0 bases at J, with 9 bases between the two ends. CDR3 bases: TGTGCCAGCGGGGGGACCAGCACAGATACGCAGTATTTT. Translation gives CASGGTSTDTQYF.